The 15 T cell receptor beta chains presented below share a single source sample, sequenced in a study of blood T cell repertoires in COVID-19. This table comes from immunoSEQ multiplex PCR, and its TCRdb copy is limited to in-frame clones, with some not included. This repertoire shows hundreds of thousands of clones, 75% to 90% found once; its top ten account for 0.95% to 1.1%. Sequencing was done on a sample of PBMCs or T cells enriched from blood (not recorded which). Receptor source: a man between 18 and 35 years old who had recovered from COVID-19.

The chain carries TRBV6-5 and TRBJ1-4; 8 bases line up with TRBD1. Germline CDR1 MNHEY, CDR2 SVGAGI. Trimming at V came to 0 bases and at J to 3 bases, leaving 3 bases not matched to a gene. CDR3 length: 16 residues. CDR3 sequence (DNA): TGTGCCAGCAGTTACTCCCGACAGGGGCCTAATGAAAAACTGTTTTTT. Protein product: CASSYSRQGPNEKLFF.

The chain carries TRBV28 and TRBJ2-1; 8 positions match TRBD1. The CDR3 is 13 residues long. Germline V gene data show CDR1 as MDHEN and CDR2 as SYDVKM. Unmatched junction bases numbered 4, after V lost 7 bases and J lost 5 bases. The CDR3 DNA reads as TGTGCCAGCACAGGGGGCGGGCACAATGAGCAGTTCTTC. Translating gives CASTGGGHNEQFF. Complete variable domain (other parts from reference TRBV28 and TRBJ2-1): DVKVTQSSRYLVKRTGEKVFLECVQDMDHENMFWYRQDPGLGLRLIYFSYDVKMKEKGDIPEGYSVSREKKERFSLILESASTNQTSMYLCASTGGGHNEQFFGPGTRLTVL.

J is TRBJ1-5 and V is TRBV11-3; D is perhaps TRBD1 (6 bases). Trimming stripped 1 base from V and 0 bases from J, with 13 bases between. The length of the CDR3 is 17 residues. Germline CDR1 and CDR2: SGHNT and YENEEA. The CDR3 sequence is CASSLGEDRDSNQPQHF. Written as DNA, the CDR3 is TGTGCCAGCAGCTTAGGTGAGGACAGAGATAGCAATCAGCCCCAGCATTTT.

This chain connects TRBV13 to TRBJ2-7, with 8 nucleotides matching TRBD2. The CDR3 sequence is 14 residues long. In germline, CDR1 is PRHDT, CDR2 FYEKMQ (reference sequence). V lost 1 base and J lost 3; bases outside the gene matches: 2. The CDR3 DNA follows: TGTGCCAGCAGCTTAGTGGCGGGGGGCTACGAGCAGTACTTC. Translated: CASSLVAGGYEQYF.

V usage is TRBV6-1 and J usage is TRBJ1-1; 10 bases match TRBD1. V lost 2 bases to trimming and J lost 6 bases; unmatched junction nucleotides: 3. Germline CDR1 is MNHNS and CDR2 is SASEGT. CDR3 length: 14 residues. The CDR3 region has the DNA TGTGCCAGCAGTGAATGGACAGGGGGGCCTGAAGCTTTCTTT. This encodes CASSEWTGGPEAFF.

This chain joins TRBV30 and TRBJ2-1; no definite D call. The CDR3 length is 12 residues. V lost 0 bases to trimming and J lost 6 bases, with 6 bases between them. Per the germline V gene, CDR1 is GTSNPN and CDR2 is SVGIG (reference sequence). In DNA form, the CDR3 reads TGTGCCTGGAGTGTTAATGTCAATGAGCAGTTCTTC. Amino acids: CAWSVNVNEQFF.

The chain employs TRBV28 and TRBJ2-5; 10 nucleotides agree with TRBD2. CDR1 is MDHEN, CDR2 SYDVKM, per germline. CDR3 size: 19 residues. V lost 7 bases and J lost 2; bases outside the gene matches: 19. The CDR3 spells CASTPAWTSGIKGQETQYF. The CDR3 DNA reads as TGTGCCAGCACTCCTGCGTGGACTAGCGGCATAAAGGGGCAAGAGACCCAGTACTTC.

This sequence joins TRBV2 and TRBJ1-5; 7 nucleotides agree with TRBD1. The V segment lost 10 bases and the J segment 6 bases; nucleotides outside the gene matches: 15. Looked up from germline, CDR1 is SNHLY and CDR2 is FYNNEI. CDR3 length: 15 residues. CDR3 in DNA: TGTGCCACCTCGGGTAGGAGACAGGGAGCTCAGCCCCAGCATTTT. Protein product: CATSGRRQGAQPQHF.

The CDR3 sequence is CASSYLEGANTEAFF. CDR3 nucleotide sequence: TGTGCCAGCAGTTACTTGGAGGGGGCGAACACTGAAGCTTTCTTT. This chain links TRBV6-5 with TRBJ1-1; 7 bases fit TRBD1. Germline CDR1 is MNHEY and CDR2 is SVGAGI. V lost 1 base, J lost 1 base, and 3 bases stayed unmatched. CDR3 length equals 15 residues.

DNA for the CDR3: TGTGCCAGCAGTTACTCGAGGGTTACTAATGAAAAACTGTTTTTT. This encodes CASSYSRVTNEKLFF. V gene TRBV6-5 combines with J gene TRBJ1-4; D ambiguous. The germline CDR1 and CDR2 sequences are MNHEY and SVGAGI. The CDR3 spans 15 residues. V was shortened by 0 bases and J by 2 bases, with 7 bases between the two germline ends.

This chain connects TRBV4-1 to TRBJ2-5; D may be TRBD2 (5 bases). Germline lookup yields CDR1 MGHRA and CDR2 YSYEKL. The CDR3 extends over 14 amino acids. Trimming took off 1 base at V and 5 bases at J, with 11 bases between the two ends. The CDR3: CASSQGPAEETQYF. As DNA, the CDR3 is TGCGCCAGCAGCCAAGGGCCAGCGGAGGAGACCCAGTACTTC.

V and J are TRBV28 and TRBJ2-7; the match to TRBD2 covers 9 bases. This CDR3 spans 14 amino acids. Germline assignment: CDR1 MDHEN and CDR2 SYDVKM. The junction had 4 bases not matched to a gene; V was cut back by 4 bases and J by 3 bases. The CDR3 is CASSSPSGDYEQYF. CDR3 nucleotide sequence: TGTGCCAGCAGTTCACCTAGCGGGGACTACGAGCAGTACTTC.

In its sample, this clone was seen once. The J gene is TRBJ2-1, the V gene TRBV10-3, with D unclear. V shed 8 bases and J shed 0 bases, with 8 bases lying between them. Germline CDR1 reads ENHRY; CDR2 reads SYGVKD. The length of the CDR3 is 13 residues. CDR3 sequence reads: CAIQDSSYNEQFF. CDR3 nucleotide sequence: TGTGCCATCCAGGATTCCTCCTACAATGAGCAGTTCTTC.

V is TRBV7-3 and J is TRBJ2-3; TRBD1 might be the D (5 bases). Trimming removed 2 bases at V and 1 base at J, with 7 bases between. Germline-derived CDR1 and CDR2 are SGHTA and FQGTGA. This CDR3 region has 14 residues. CDR3 DNA: TGTGCCAGCAGCTTAGGGGCGGGCACAGATACGCAGTATTTT. Residues: CASSLGAGTDTQYF.

The CDR3: CASSPPGQGLNTEAFF. The CDR3 DNA sequence: TGTGCCAGCTCACCACCGGGGCAGGGGCTTAACACTGAAGCTTTCTTT. The V and J genes are TRBV18 and TRBJ1-1; D may be TRBD1 (6 bases). Deletions cut 0 bases from V and 2 bases from J, with 13 bases between. The length of the CDR3 is 16 residues. Germline V gene data show CDR1 as KGHSH and CDR2 as LQKENI.